The 26 T cell receptor beta chains given below trace back to one sample, sequenced in a study of T cell repertoires in cytomegalovirus infection. TCRdb re-called the reads through MiXCR, storing one row per CDR3 protein. The repertoire holds 680,000 or so distinct CDR3 sequences, with around a third as singletons. These receptors have no identified antigens. The specimen comprised cultured PBMCs, sampled from culture after CMV antigen stimulation. The receptors were sampled from a human donor in good health (CMV status not recorded). Some clones in this sample may be carry-over from other donors' samples.

This clonotype was found many times. The V call is TRBV7-2, the J call TRBJ2-1, with 13 bases matching TRBD2. The CDR3 is made up of 16 amino acids. CDR1 is SGHTA, CDR2 FQGNSA, per germline. The trim removed 1 base at V and 9 bases at J, leaving 6 bases unmatched. CDR3 bases: TGTGCCAGCAGCTTAGAACTAGCGGGGGGGGATATTGAGCAGTTCTTC. Its protein is CASSLELAGGDIEQFF.

As to this clonotype: The junction does not match germline at one end; this may be a read error. The J gene is TRBJ2-7, the V gene TRBV7-9; D unresolved. This CDR3 is built from 14 residues. CDR1 SEHNR and CDR2 FQNEAQ come from the germline V gene (reference sequence). CDR3 sequence (DNA): TGTGCCAGCAGCTTAGACACGATGTCCTCCGAGCAGTACTTC. Translated: CASSLDTMSSEQYF.

The rearrangement uses TRBV12-3 or TRBV12-4 and TRBJ2-4, with D uncertain. The V end lost 3 bases, the J end lost 8 bases, and 11 bases lay between the germline ends. The CDR3 totals 13 residues. As DNA, the CDR3 is TGTGCCAGCAGTTTGGAGTTTGAAGACATTCAGTACTTC. Translating gives CASSLEFEDIQYF.

Worth noting for this clonotype: Germline is not matched at one junction end, which may reflect a read error. DNA of the CDR3: TGTGCCAGCCTGAGCGGGGGCCACGAGCCGTACTTC. It is translated as CASLSGGHEPYF. The chain couples TRBV7-2 to TRBJ2-7; 8 nucleotides align to TRBD2. This CDR3 comprises 12 residues. The germline gives CDR1 SGHTA, CDR2 FQGNSA.

The chain uses TRBV28 and TRBJ2-3, with D perhaps given as TRBD1 or TRBD2 (5 bases each). CDR3 length: 13 amino acids. Trimming pared 3 bases from V and 5 bases from J, leaving 9 bases between. Germline V gene sequence: CDR1 MDHEN, CDR2 SYDVKM. CDR3 protein: CASSFLGEDTQYF. In DNA, the CDR3 is TGTGCCAGCAGTTTTCTGGGGGAAGATACGCAGTATTTT.

This sequence joins TRBV10-3 and TRBJ1-1; D gene uncertain. Germline CDR1 reads ENHRY; CDR2 reads SYGVKD. Trimming left V 0 bases short and J 1 base short, with 18 bases between. The CDR3 extends over 18 amino acids. The CDR3 reads CAISESILMGKRNTEAFF. For the CDR3, the DNA is TGTGCCATCAGTGAGTCGATACTAATGGGGAAAAGGAACACTGAAGCTTTCTTT.

V gene TRBV11-2 combines with J gene TRBJ2-1; possibly TRBD1 or TRBD2 for D (5 bases each). Trimming left V 5 bases short and J 2 bases short, with 19 bases between. The length of the CDR3 is 17 residues. The germline V gene has CDR1 SGHAT and CDR2 FQNNGV. CDR3 residues: CASSPRDPSPTYNEQFF. For the CDR3, the DNA is TGTGCCAGCAGCCCCCGGGACCCCTCCCCTACCTACAATGAGCAGTTCTTC. The full variable domain, completed using reference TRBV11-2 and TRBJ2-1, is EAGVAQSPRYKIIEKRQSVAFWCNPISGHATLYWYQQILGQGPKLLIQFQNNGVVDDSQLPKDRFSAERLKGVDSTLKIQPAKLEDSAVYLCASSPRDPSPTYNEQFFGPGTRLTVL.

There are many counts of this clonotype. V and J are TRBV7-2 and TRBJ1-1; 7 bases align to TRBD1. The CDR3 sequence is 13 residues long. V was clipped by 1 base and J by 7 bases; unmatched bases: 3. The germline CDR1 and CDR2 sequences are SGHTA and FQGNSA. The CDR3 DNA sequence: TGTGCCAGCAGCTTAGTAAGGACAGGTGAAGCTTTCTTT. Its protein product is CASSLVRTGEAFF. The variable domain in full, completed from reference TRBV7-2 and TRBJ1-1, reads GAGVSQSPSNKVTEKGKDVELRCDPISGHTALYWYRQSLGQGLEFLIYFQGNSAPDKSGLPSDRFSAERTGGSVSTLTIQRTQQEDSAVYLCASSLVRTGEAFFGQGTRLTVV.

V usage is TRBV29-1 and J usage is TRBJ1-1; no reliable D call. Germline V gene lookup returns CDR1 SQVTM and CDR2 ANQGSEA. Between the trimmed V and J ends, which lost 4 bases and 5 bases, there was a span of 8 bases. The CDR3 is 11 residues long. The CDR3 spells CSVVWATEAFF. As DNA, the CDR3 is TGCAGCGTTGTCTGGGCTACTGAAGCTTTCTTT. Using reference TRBV29-1 and TRBJ1-1 for the parts outside the CDR3, the full variable domain is SAVISQKPSRDICQRGTSLTIQCQVDSQVTMMFWYRQQPGQSLTLIATANQGSEATYESGFVIDKFPISRPNLTFSTLTVSNMSPEDSSIYLCSVVWATEAFFGQGTRLTVV.

This clonotype was found a few times. The V and J genes are TRBV11-2 and TRBJ2-7; D not certain. The CDR3 covers 15 residues. V was trimmed by 3 bases and J by 3 bases, leaving 15 bases between them. Germline CDR1 SGHAT, CDR2 FQNNGV. The chain's CDR3 is CASSFLRAPSYEQYF. CDR3 nucleotide sequence: TGTGCCAGCAGCTTCCTTCGGGCGCCCAGCTACGAGCAGTACTTC.

This clonotype was seen more than once but under ten times. This chain links TRBV7-2 with TRBJ2-7; D not certain. The CDR3 contains 15 residues. Per the germline V gene, CDR1 is SGHTA and CDR2 is FQGNSA. Trimming took off 5 bases at V and 0 bases at J, with 14 bases between the two ends. CDR3 protein: CASSPNRVSSYEQYF. The CDR3 DNA follows: TGTGCCAGCAGCCCTAATAGGGTCAGCTCCTACGAGCAGTACTTC.

Details on this clonotype: This may be a read error, as it is one base from a much larger clone. V usage is TRBV6-6 and J usage is TRBJ2-2, with D tentatively TRBD1 (6 bases). Germline V gene sequence: CDR1 MNHNY, CDR2 SVGAGI (reference sequence). This CDR3 is 16 amino acids long. V lost 5 bases and J lost 3, with 16 bases in between. CDR3 sequence reads: CASSVWTVDHTGELFF. The CDR3 DNA follows: TGTGCCAGCAGTGTTTGGACAGTGGACCACACCGGGGAGCTGTTTTTT.

This clonotype was seen more than once but under ten times. The rearrangement links TRBV6-2 or TRBV6-3 to TRBJ2-5; 8 bases map to TRBD2. V was pared by 4 bases and J by 0 bases, with 4 bases of the junction left unmatched. Germline V CDR1 and CDR2: MNHEY, SVGEGT. The length of the CDR3 is 15 residues. Here the CDR3 DNA reads TGTGCCAGCAGTTTCGGGGGGGGGTACCAAGAGACCCAGTACTTC. Translating gives CASSFGGGYQETQYF.

The rearrangement joins TRBV19 to TRBJ2-7, with D perhaps TRBD2 (7 bases). CDR1 is LNHDA and CDR2 is SQIVND in the germline V gene (reference sequence). Trimming shortened V by 6 bases and J by 5 bases, and 14 bases separated the two germline ends. The CDR3 loop spans 13 amino acids. The CDR3 loop is CASSQRGGNEQYF. As DNA, the CDR3 is TGTGCCAGTAGCCAAAGGGGGGGGAACGAGCAGTACTTC. Complete variable domain (other parts from reference TRBV19 and TRBJ2-7): DGGITQSPKYLFRKEGQNVTLSCEQNLNHDAMYWYRQDPGQGLRLIYYSQIVNDFQKGDIAEGYSVSREKKESFPLTVTSAQKNPTAFYLCASSQRGGNEQYFGPGTRLTVT.

The chain combines TRBV5-6 with TRBJ2-5, with 7 bases that match TRBD2. After removal of 4 bases from V and 0 bases from J, the junction contained 9 bases not matched to a gene. Per germline, CDR1 SGHDT and CDR2 YYEEEE. This CDR3 contains 16 residues. The CDR3 here is CASSRRSGVYQETQYF. CDR3 DNA: TGTGCCAGCAGCAGAAGAAGCGGGGTGTACCAAGAGACCCAGTACTTC.

This clonotype occurred a few times. The chain recombines TRBV10-3 with TRBJ2-7; D is ambiguous. Trimming removed 3 bases at V and 4 bases at J, with 10 bases between. The CDR3 consists of 13 residues. Germline V CDR1 and CDR2: ENHRY, SYGVKD. The CDR3 reads CAISENPSYEQYF. The CDR3, as DNA: TGTGCCATCAGTGAAAATCCCTCGTACGAGCAGTACTTC.

This chain links TRBV5-6 with TRBJ2-6, with D possibly being TRBD1 (5 bases). Germline assignment: CDR1 SGHDT and CDR2 YYEEEE. V was cut by 5 bases and J by 5 bases, with 11 bases left in between. This CDR3 is built from 14 residues. Here the CDR3 reads CASRQVLRANVLTF. CDR3 DNA: TGTGCCAGCAGACAGGTCCTCCGGGCCAACGTCCTGACTTTC.

The sample holds a few counts of this clonotype. The chain has TRBV12-3 or TRBV12-4 and TRBJ2-3, with D perhaps TRBD2 (6 bases). The CDR3 covers 15 residues. V was cut by 3 bases and J by 6 bases, with 16 bases left in between. This CDR3 reads CASSFGGDVADTQYF. CDR3 in DNA: TGTGCCAGCAGTTTTGGAGGGGACGTGGCGGATACGCAGTATTTT.

This clonotype was observed a handful of times. V is TRBV19 and J is TRBJ2-3; D unclear. This CDR3 has 14 amino acids. Trimming took 5 bases from V and 2 from J, leaving 11 bases between them. The germline gives CDR1 LNHDA, CDR2 SQIVND (reference sequence). The CDR3 spells CASSPPNPTDTQYF. In nucleotides, the CDR3 is TGTGCCAGTAGTCCGCCGAACCCCACAGATACGCAGTATTTT.

This chain joins TRBV7-3 and TRBJ1-6; TRBD1 is a possible D gene (6 bases). The V gene's germline CDR1 is SGHTA and CDR2 FQGTGA. V lost 5 bases and J 9 bases, leaving 11 bases between the germline ends. The CDR3 sequence is 13 residues long. The CDR3 sequence: CASSQLQGSPLHF. CDR3 bases: TGTGCCAGCAGCCAACTACAGGGTTCACCCCTCCACTTT.

This clonotype was found a few times. The V call is TRBV12-5, the J call TRBJ2-7, with TRBD2 matching 8 bases. The CDR3 is made up of 14 amino acids. J gave up 5 bases and V 7 bases, and 10 bases lay outside the gene matches. From germline, CDR1 is LGHNT and CDR2 FRNRAP. For the CDR3, the DNA is TGTGCTAGTGCCACCTCCGGGAGGGCGAACGAGCAGTACTTC. Translated: CASATSGRANEQYF. Drawing the rest from reference TRBV12-5 and TRBJ2-7, the complete variable domain is DARVTQTPRHKVTEMGQEVTMRCQPILGHNTVFWYRQTMMQGLELLAYFRNRAPLDDSGMPKDRFSAEMPDATLATLKIQPSEPRDSAVYFCASATSGRANEQYFGPGTRLTVT.

This clonotype has only a few counts. The chain combines TRBV6-6 with TRBJ1-3; D perhaps matches TRBD1 (6 bases). The V end lost 6 bases, the J end lost 4 bases, and 16 bases lay between the germline ends. In germline, CDR1 is MNHNY, CDR2 SVGAGI (reference sequence). The CDR3 covers 15 residues. The CDR3 DNA reads TGTGCCAGCAGGGTACGGGACATATTCGGAAACACCATATATTTT. This codes for CASRVRDIFGNTIYF.

Concerning this clonotype: A read error may account for a junction end that differs from germline. The chain is built from TRBV7-9 and TRBJ2-7; D may be TRBD1 (7 bases). This CDR3 has 14 amino acids. The germline CDR1 and CDR2 sequences are SEHNR and FQNEAQ (reference sequence). The CDR3 DNA follows: TGTGCCAGCACCCCAGGGGGGAACTCCTACGAGCTGTACTTC. It encodes CASTPGGNSYELYF.

CDR3 loop: CASSTWTSGSGETQYF. Written as DNA, the CDR3 is TGTGCCAGTAGTACATGGACTAGCGGGAGCGGAGAGACCCAGTACTTC. V is TRBV19 and J is TRBJ2-5; TRBD2 matches 13 bases. CDR1 and CDR2 from the germline V gene are LNHDA and SQIVND (reference sequence). V trimming: 4 bases; J trimming: 4 bases; junction bases outside the gene matches: 6. The CDR3 contains 16 residues. Using reference TRBV19 and TRBJ2-5 for the parts outside the CDR3, the full variable domain is DGGITQSPKYLFRKEGQNVTLSCEQNLNHDAMYWYRQDPGQGLRLIYYSQIVNDFQKGDIAEGYSVSREKKESFPLTVTSAQKNPTAFYLCASSTWTSGSGETQYFGPGTRLLVL.

This clonotype appeared a few times. The rearrangement links TRBV7-2 to TRBJ2-4; the D is unclear. From germline, CDR1 is SGHTA and CDR2 FQGNSA. V shed 0 bases and J shed 6 bases, with 6 bases lying between them. The CDR3 length is 13 residues. The CDR3 nucleotides are TGTGCCAGCAGCTTAGCGTGGGGAAACATTCAGTACTTC. Its protein is CASSLAWGNIQYF.

The rearrangement joins TRBV4-1 to TRBJ1-1; perhaps TRBD1 as D (6 bases). This CDR3 has 16 residues. V was cut by 4 bases and J by 3 bases, with 18 bases left in between. Germline V gene sequence: CDR1 MGHRA, CDR2 YSYEKL. DNA of the CDR3: TGCGCCAGCAGCCGGGGGGCAGTAACGCCCCACACTGAAGCTTTCTTT. Residues: CASSRGAVTPHTEAFF.